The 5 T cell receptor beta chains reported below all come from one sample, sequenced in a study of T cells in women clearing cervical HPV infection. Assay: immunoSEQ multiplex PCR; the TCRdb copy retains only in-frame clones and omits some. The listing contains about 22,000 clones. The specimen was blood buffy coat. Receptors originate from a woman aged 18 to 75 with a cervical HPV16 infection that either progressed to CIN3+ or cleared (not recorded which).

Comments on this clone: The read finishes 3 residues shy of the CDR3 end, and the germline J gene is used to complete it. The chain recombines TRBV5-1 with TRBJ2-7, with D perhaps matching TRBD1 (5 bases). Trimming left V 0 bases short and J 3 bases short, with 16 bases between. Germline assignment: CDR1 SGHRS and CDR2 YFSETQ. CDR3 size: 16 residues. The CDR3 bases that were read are TGCGCCAGCAGCTTGGCCTTCGCCCAGGGTAACTACGAG. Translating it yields CASSLAFAQGNYE. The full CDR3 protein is CASSLAFAQGNYEQYF.

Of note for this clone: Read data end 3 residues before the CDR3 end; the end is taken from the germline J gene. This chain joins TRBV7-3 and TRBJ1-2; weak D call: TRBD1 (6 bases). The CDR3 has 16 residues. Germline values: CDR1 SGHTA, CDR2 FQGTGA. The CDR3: CASSPTPDSKRGGYTF. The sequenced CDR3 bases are TGTGCCAGCAGCCCCACCCCGGACAGCAAGCGAGGGGGC.

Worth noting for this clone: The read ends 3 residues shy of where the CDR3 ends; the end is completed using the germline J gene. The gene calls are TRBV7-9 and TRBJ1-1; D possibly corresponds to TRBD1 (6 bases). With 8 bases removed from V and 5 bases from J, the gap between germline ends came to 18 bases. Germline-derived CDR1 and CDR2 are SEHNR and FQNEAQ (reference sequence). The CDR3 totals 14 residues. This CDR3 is CASSPRGRVTEAFF. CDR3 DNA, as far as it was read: TGTGCCAGCTCCCCGAGGGGGAGGGTGACTGAA.

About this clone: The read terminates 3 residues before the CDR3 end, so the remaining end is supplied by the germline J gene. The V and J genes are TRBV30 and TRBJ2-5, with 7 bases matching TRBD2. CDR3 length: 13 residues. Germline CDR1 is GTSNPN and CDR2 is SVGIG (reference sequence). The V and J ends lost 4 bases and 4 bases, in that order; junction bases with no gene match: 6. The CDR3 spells CAWNAGEAETQYF. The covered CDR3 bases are TGTGCCTGGAATGCGGGAGAGGCAGAGACC.

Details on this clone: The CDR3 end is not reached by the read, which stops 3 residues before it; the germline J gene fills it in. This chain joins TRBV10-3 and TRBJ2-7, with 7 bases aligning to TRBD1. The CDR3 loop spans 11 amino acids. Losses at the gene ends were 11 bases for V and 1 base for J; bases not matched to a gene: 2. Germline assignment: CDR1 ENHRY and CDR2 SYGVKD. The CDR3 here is CASGQSYEQYF. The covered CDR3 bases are TGTGCCTCGGGACAGTCCTACGAG.